The 5 T cell receptor beta chains listed next were all sequenced from one sample in a study of cytomegalovirus exposure and HLA in healthy donors. Researchers ran the PCR with 60 Vbeta and 13 Jbeta primers. Method: immunoSEQ multiplex PCR; TCRdb's copy keeps in-frame clones and lacks some. The sample carries some 220,000 clones, around four fifths recorded once. Sequenced: PBMCs. These receptors came from a woman in her thirties or forties in good health and CMV-seronegative.

The chain carries TRBV7-3 and TRBJ2-5; 8 nucleotides agree with TRBD2. This CDR3 is 13 amino acids long. Germline V gene sequence: CDR1 SGHTA, CDR2 FQGTGA. Trimming cost V 5 bases and J 4 bases; bases outside gene matches: 3. The CDR3 region is CASSPSGGETQYF. CDR3 bases: TGTGCCAGCAGCCCAAGCGGGGGAGAGACCCAGTACTTC. Supplemented by reference TRBV7-3 and TRBJ2-5, the full variable domain reads GAGVSQTPSNKVTEKGKYVELRCDPISGHTALYWYRQSLGQGPEFLIYFQGTGAADDSGLPNDRFFAVRPEGSVSTLKIQRTERGDSAVYLCASSPSGGETQYFGPGTRLLVL.

DNA of the CDR3: TGTGCCAGCTCACCCCAGGACAGGGAGGCTTTGGGGGCTTTCTTT. Its translation is CASSPQDREALGAFF. The V call is TRBV18, the J call TRBJ1-1; 8 nucleotides match TRBD1. The V gene end was trimmed by 3 bases and the J gene end by 11 bases; junction bases not matched to a gene: 14. Germline CDR1 reads KGHSH; CDR2 reads LQKENI. CDR3 length: 15 residues.

V gene TRBV5-1 combines with J gene TRBJ2-3; a possible D gene is TRBD2 (6 bases). With 2 bases removed from V and 6 bases from J, the gap between germline ends came to 10 bases. This CDR3 contains 13 residues. The germline gives CDR1 SGHRS, CDR2 YFSETQ. CDR3 sequence: CASSLGAGDTQYF. DNA for the CDR3: TGCGCCAGCAGCTTAGGGGCGGGGGATACGCAGTATTTT.

This clone was counted a few times. The gene calls are TRBV5-1 and TRBJ1-1; the D gene is possibly TRBD1 (6 bases). The CDR3 runs 14 residues. Trimming pared 0 bases from V and 1 base from J, leaving 7 bases between. The germline CDR1 and CDR2 sequences are SGHRS and YFSETQ. The CDR3, as DNA: TGCGCCAGCAGCTTGGTCAGGGGGAACACTGAAGCTTTCTTT. Encoded protein: CASSLVRGNTEAFF.

J is TRBJ2-2 and V is TRBV11-3; 7 bases map to TRBD2. CDR1 is SGHNT, CDR2 YENEEA, per germline. The CDR3 spans 15 residues. After removal of 5 bases from V and 2 bases from J, the junction contained 5 bases not matched to a gene. The CDR3 protein is CASSPGGLNTGELFF. DNA of the CDR3: TGTGCCAGCAGCCCCGGGGGGTTAAACACCGGGGAGCTGTTTTTT.